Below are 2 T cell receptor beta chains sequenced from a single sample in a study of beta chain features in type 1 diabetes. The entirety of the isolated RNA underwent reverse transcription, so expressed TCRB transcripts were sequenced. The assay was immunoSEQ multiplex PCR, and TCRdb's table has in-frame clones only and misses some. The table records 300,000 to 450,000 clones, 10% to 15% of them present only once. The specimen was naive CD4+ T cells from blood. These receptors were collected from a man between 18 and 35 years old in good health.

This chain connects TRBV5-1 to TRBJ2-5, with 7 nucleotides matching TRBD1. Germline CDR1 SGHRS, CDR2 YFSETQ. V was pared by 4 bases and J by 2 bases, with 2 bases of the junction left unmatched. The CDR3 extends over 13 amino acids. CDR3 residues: CASSGTAQETQYF. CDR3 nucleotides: TGCGCCAGCAGCGGGACAGCACAAGAGACCCAGTACTTC.

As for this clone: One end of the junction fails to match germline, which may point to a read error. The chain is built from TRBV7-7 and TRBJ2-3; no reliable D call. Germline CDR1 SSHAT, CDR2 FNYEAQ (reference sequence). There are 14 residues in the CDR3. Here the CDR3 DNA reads TGTGCTAGCAGCTCTGGGCCGTACACAGATACGCAGTATTTT. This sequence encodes CASSSGPYTDTQYF.